A single sample gave rise to the 2 T cell receptor beta chains below, sequenced in a study of OX40 agonist ivuxolimab in advanced cancers. Sequencing used immunoSEQ multiplex PCR; TCRdb keeps in-frame clones, though not all of them. The sample records roughly 35,000 clones, about 88% being singletons. This material consisted of CD4+ or CD8+ T cells sorted from blood, taken in a trial of the OX40 agonist ivuxolimab. The receptor source for this set is an adult with an advanced solid tumor such as melanoma, head and neck, liver or kidney cancer.

This clone has only a few counts. V gene TRBV7-9 combines with J gene TRBJ1-5, with TRBD1 matching over 8 bases. Germline V lookup: CDR1 SEHNR, CDR2 FQNEAQ (reference sequence). Trimming removed 5 bases from V and 5 bases from J; junction bases left unmatched: 5. The CDR3 extends over 14 amino acids. This CDR3 reads CASSPTGGYQPQHF. The CDR3 region has the DNA TGTGCCAGCAGCCCCACAGGGGGATATCAGCCCCAGCATTTT.

The V and J genes are TRBV5-1 and TRBJ2-3; 12 bases map to TRBD2. V gave up 4 bases and J gave up 4 bases; unmatched junction bases: 13. The CDR3 loop spans 18 amino acids. Germline V lookup: CDR1 SGHRS, CDR2 YFSETQ. CDR3 nucleotide sequence: TGCGCCAGCAGCCGAATACCTAGCGGGGGGGTAGGATCAGATACGCAGTATTTT. It specifies CASSRIPSGGVGSDTQYF. Drawing the rest from reference TRBV5-1 and TRBJ2-3, the complete variable domain is KAGVTQTPRYLIKTRGQQVTLSCSPISGHRSVSWYQQTPGQGLQFLFEYFSETQRNKGNFPGRFSGRQFSNSRSEMNVSTLELGDSALYLCASSRIPSGGVGSDTQYFGPGTRLTVL.